Below, 25 T cell receptor beta chains from the same sample are listed, as sequenced in a study of identical twins. MiXCR was run by TCRdb on the 5' RACE reads, yielding one entry per CDR3 protein. This table holds 550,000 to 700,000 distinct CDR3 sequences, approximately 9.6% found once. This sample also appeared in a second study, on yellow fever vaccine responses in identical twins.

Sequencing input: PBMCs. The receptor source for this set is a woman under 30 in good health.

This clonotype has more than one count but fewer than ten. The J gene is TRBJ1-2, the V gene TRBV9; D not resolved. Trimming took off 2 bases at V and 8 bases at J, with 13 bases between the two ends. Germline V gene lookup returns CDR1 SGDLS and CDR2 YYNGEE. The CDR3 covers 13 residues. CDR3 loop: CASSVSSGGGYTF. In nucleotides, the CDR3 is TGTGCCAGCAGCGTGAGCTCAGGAGGGGGCTACACCTTC.

This clonotype was counted between two and nine times. V and J are TRBV3-1 and TRBJ2-1; 8 bases match TRBD2. CDR1 and CDR2 from the germline V gene are LGHDT and YNNKEL (reference sequence). After removal of 4 bases from V and 7 bases from J, the junction contained 9 bases not matched to a gene. The CDR3 is 15 residues long. CDR3 in DNA: TGTGCCAGCAGCCCTACCCCCGGGACTAGTAATGAGCAGTTCTTC. Encoded protein: CASSPTPGTSNEQFF.

There are a few counts of this clonotype. This chain joins TRBV29-1 and TRBJ2-2; D is uncertain. CDR1 is SQVTM, CDR2 ANQGSEA, per germline. Trimming removed 5 bases at V and 3 bases at J, with 13 bases between. The CDR3 is 14 amino acids. The CDR3 nucleotides read TGCAGCGTTCAAAGTTACACGGACACCGGGGAGCTGTTTTTT. Encoded protein: CSVQSYTDTGELFF.

This clonotype was counted only a few times. As DNA, the CDR3 is TGTGCCAGCAGAGCACAGGGGCACTACAATGAGCAGTTCTTC. It encodes CASRAQGHYNEQFF. V is TRBV25-1 and J is TRBJ2-1, with 7 bases matching TRBD1. The CDR3 covers 14 residues. Germline values: CDR1 MGHDK, CDR2 SYGVNS. Trimming took 6 bases from V and 3 from J; bases not matched to a gene: 5. The full variable domain, completed using reference TRBV25-1 and TRBJ2-1, is EADIYQTPRYLVIGTGKKITLECSQTMGHDKMYWYQQDPGMELHLIHYSYGVNSTEKGDLSSESTVSRIRTEHFPLTLESARPSHTSQYLCASRAQGHYNEQFFGPGTRLTVL.

This clonotype has just a few counts. The V call is TRBV27, the J call TRBJ2-1; D is unresolved. Germline V gene data show CDR1 as MNHEY and CDR2 as SMNVEV (reference sequence). The CDR3 spans 14 residues. The V gene lost 3 bases and the J gene lost 2 bases, with 8 bases spanning the gap. The CDR3 region is CASSFGFAYNEQFF. CDR3 DNA sequence: TGTGCCAGCAGTTTTGGGTTCGCCTACAATGAGCAGTTCTTC.

The CDR3 here is CASSVVPGDFRNYEQYF. The CDR3 region has the DNA TGTGCCAGCAGTGTGGTCCCGGGGGATTTTAGAAACTACGAGCAGTACTTC. The chain couples TRBV2 to TRBJ2-7, with D perhaps TRBD2 (6 bases). The CDR3 contains 17 residues. Germline values: CDR1 SNHLY, CDR2 FYNNEI. The V gene lost 4 bases and the J gene lost 3 bases, with 22 bases spanning the gap.

This clonotype was recorded a few times. The chain links TRBV20-1 to TRBJ2-7; D possibly matches TRBD1 or TRBD2 (6 bases each). The CDR3 runs to 16 residues. The germline V gene has CDR1 DFQATT and CDR2 SNEGSKA (reference sequence). V was clipped by 6 bases and J by 7 bases, with 28 bases between them. The CDR3 DNA follows: TGCAGTGCAGACGTCGGGGGCTTCGGTCCATACGATGAGCAGTACTTC. This sequence encodes CSADVGGFGPYDEQYF.

This clonotype was counted only a few times. CDR3 DNA sequence: TGCGCCAGCAGCTTGGGACAGGCCGGCTCCTATAATTCACCCCTCCACTTT. Translating gives CASSLGQAGSYNSPLHF. This chain links TRBV5-1 with TRBJ1-6, with D possibly TRBD1 on 6 matching bases. The CDR3 is made up of 17 amino acids. The germline V gene encodes CDR1 SGHRS and CDR2 YFSETQ. Trimming left V 0 bases short and J 0 bases short, with 10 bases between.

The rearrangement uses TRBV28 and TRBJ2-7, with D perhaps matching TRBD1 or TRBD2 (5 bases each). CDR1 is MDHEN and CDR2 is SYDVKM in the germline V gene. Trimming stripped 6 bases from V and 0 bases from J, with 18 bases between. This CDR3 contains 16 residues. The CDR3 DNA sequence: TGTGCCAGCAGAGTGGGGGTATACCCAAGCTCCTACGAGCAGTACTTC. It is translated as CASRVGVYPSSYEQYF.

This clonotype was counted between two and nine times. The chain combines TRBV6-2 or TRBV6-3 with TRBJ2-3, with D possibly being TRBD1 or TRBD2 (6 bases each). CDR1 and CDR2 (germline): MNHEY, SVGEGT. V lost 0 bases and J 6 bases, leaving 22 bases between the germline ends. The CDR3 extends over 18 amino acids. CDR3 sequence reads: CASSYSRLSGSTGDTQYF. For the CDR3, the DNA is TGTGCCAGCAGTTACTCGCGCTTAAGCGGGTCAACAGGGGATACGCAGTATTTT.

This clonotype has at least ten counts. Here the CDR3 reads CASSSPAGTATYEQYF. For the CDR3, the DNA is TGTGCCAGCAGTTCCCCAGCGGGAACAGCTACCTACGAGCAGTACTTC. This sequence joins TRBV28 and TRBJ2-7; 7 bases match TRBD2. V was pared by 4 bases and J by 2 bases, with 11 bases of the junction left unmatched. Germline CDR1 reads MDHEN; CDR2 reads SYDVKM. The CDR3 spans 16 residues.

This clonotype was recorded at least ten times. The chain couples TRBV6-1 to TRBJ2-7; unclear D gene. V lost 5 bases and J 4 bases, leaving 15 bases between the germline ends. Per germline, CDR1 MNHNS and CDR2 SASEGT. The CDR3 loop spans 14 amino acids. The CDR3 region has the DNA TGTGCCAGCAGTCCCGCGCCCTTAATTTACGAGCAGTACTTC. Encoded protein: CASSPAPLIYEQYF.

This clonotype occurred many times. The chain carries TRBV5-1 and TRBJ2-3; 11 nucleotides agree with TRBD2. This CDR3 has 15 amino acids. After removal of 3 bases from V and 4 bases from J, the junction contained 4 bases not matched to a gene. CDR1 and CDR2 (germline): SGHRS, YFSETQ. CDR3 DNA: TGCGCCAGCAGCTCTACTAGCGGGGGACCAGATACGCAGTATTTT. Its translation: CASSSTSGGPDTQYF.

In its sample, this clonotype was seen many times. The CDR3 nucleotides read TGTGCCAGCAGCCAAAGACTGGTTAGTTTCTTATACGAGCAGTACTTC. Its translation: CASSQRLVSFLYEQYF. This sequence joins TRBV4-2 and TRBJ2-7, with unresolved D. Between the trimmed V and J ends, which lost 2 bases and 4 bases, there was a span of 18 bases. The length of the CDR3 is 16 residues. Germline assignment: CDR1 LGHNA and CDR2 YNFKEQ.

The sample holds a few counts of this clonotype. The CDR3 coding sequence is TGCAGTGCCCCGACTAGCGGGAGGGCCAGAGAGACCCAGTACTTC. Amino acid sequence: CSAPTSGRARETQYF. The V gene is TRBV20-1, the J gene TRBJ2-5, with TRBD2 matching 14 bases. Losses at the gene ends were 6 bases for V and 4 bases for J; bases not matched to a gene: 7. The CDR3 loop spans 15 amino acids. Germline loops: CDR1 DFQATT, CDR2 SNEGSKA (reference sequence).

This clonotype was recorded many times. The chain employs TRBV20-1 and TRBJ2-3, with a possible D match to TRBD2 (7 bases). This CDR3 region has 16 residues. Trimming removed 0 bases at V and 5 bases at J, with 18 bases between. Germline V gives CDR1 DFQATT, CDR2 SNEGSKA (reference sequence). CDR3 sequence reads: CSARDRLRGARDTQYF. As DNA, the CDR3 is TGCAGTGCTAGAGATCGGCTTCGGGGGGCGCGAGATACGCAGTATTTT.

This clonotype was found a few times. DNA of the CDR3: TGTGCCAGCAGTGTCCGTAGCGGGAGGTCCTACGAGCAGTACTTC. The encoded protein is CASSVRSGRSYEQYF. J is TRBJ2-7 and V is TRBV27; TRBD2 matches 10 bases. CDR3 size: 15 residues. Trimming at V came to 5 bases and at J to 1 base, leaving 5 bases not matched to a gene. Germline loops: CDR1 MNHEY, CDR2 SMNVEV (reference sequence).

This clonotype turned up a few times. V gene TRBV18 combines with J gene TRBJ1-5; no reliable D call. CDR1 KGHSH and CDR2 LQKENI come from the germline V gene. The CDR3 is 15 residues long. The V end was cut by 2 bases, the J end by 6 bases, with 14 bases between. This CDR3 reads CASSPSPGLGQPQHF. The CDR3 DNA sequence: TGTGCCAGCTCACCATCGCCGGGCCTCGGTCAGCCCCAGCATTTT.

Worth noting for this clonotype: This could be a read error, since a much larger clone is one nucleotide away. V is TRBV2 and J is TRBJ2-3; TRBD1 might be the D (5 bases). Looked up from germline, CDR1 is SNHLY and CDR2 is FYNNEI. CDR3 length: 11 amino acids. Trimming took off 5 bases at V and 8 bases at J, with 8 bases between the two ends. The DNA of the CDR3 is TGTGCCAGCAGTTGGGGCGGTACGCAGTATTTT. It translates to CASSWGGTQYF.

This clonotype was detected many times. The chain links TRBV20-1 to TRBJ1-2; the D is unclear. Between the trimmed V and J ends, which lost 0 bases and 14 bases, there was a span of 19 bases. The germline gives CDR1 DFQATT, CDR2 SNEGSKA (reference sequence). CDR3 length equals 13 residues. The CDR3 region has the DNA TGCAGTGCTAGAGATGGTGGTCTCCTCAAGATAACCTTC. Translation gives CSARDGGLLKITF.

In its sample, this clonotype was seen a few times. The V and J genes are TRBV19 and TRBJ1-1, with a weak D call TRBD1 (5 bases). Germline V gene data show CDR1 as LNHDA and CDR2 as SQIVND (reference sequence). The germline V and J ends were trimmed by 5 bases and 1 base, with 11 bases remaining between them. The CDR3 loop spans 14 amino acids. CDR3 bases: TGTGCCAGTAGTTTTCGGGGGTCGAACACTGAAGCTTTCTTT. It translates to CASSFRGSNTEAFF.

This clonotype occurred a few times. J is TRBJ1-5 and V is TRBV19; unclear D gene. Trimming shortened V by 10 bases and J by 0 bases, and 16 bases separated the two germline ends. The CDR3 is 15 residues long. Germline CDR1 is LNHDA and CDR2 is SQIVND (reference sequence). This CDR3 is CATTTAAFSNQPQHF. CDR3 nucleotides: TGTGCCACCACCACCGCTGCGTTTAGCAATCAGCCCCAGCATTTT.

J is TRBJ2-3 and V is TRBV5-1, with 8 bases lining up with TRBD2. The CDR3 covers 15 residues. Unmatched junction bases numbered 5, after V lost 1 base and J lost 4 bases. Germline assignment: CDR1 SGHRS and CDR2 YFSETQ. The CDR3 nucleotides are TGCGCCAGCAGCTTGCGGGGGGGCTCCCCAGATACGCAGTATTTT. Amino acid sequence: CASSLRGGSPDTQYF.

This clonotype was seen more than once but under ten times. The chain carries TRBV3-1 and TRBJ1-1; D might be TRBD1 (5 bases). The V end lost 7 bases, the J end lost 4 bases, and 13 bases lay between the germline ends. The V gene's germline CDR1 is LGHDT and CDR2 YNNKEL (reference sequence). This CDR3 spans 13 amino acids. CDR3 in DNA: TGTGCCAGCACCCAGATGGGGGGCACTGAAGCTTTCTTT. Protein sequence: CASTQMGGTEAFF.

V usage is TRBV7-2 and J usage is TRBJ2-7; D possibly corresponds to TRBD1 (5 bases). The CDR3 totals 15 residues. The V and J ends lost 5 bases and 6 bases respectively, with 20 bases between them. Per germline, CDR1 SGHTA and CDR2 FQGNSA. CDR3 in DNA: TGTGCCAGCAGCCGAACTCAACGGACAATTGGCGAGCAGTACTTC. It yields the protein CASSRTQRTIGEQYF. Based on the CDR3 plus reference TRBV7-2 and TRBJ2-7, the full variable domain is GAGVSQSPSNKVTEKGKDVELRCDPISGHTALYWYRQSLGQGLEFLIYFQGNSAPDKSGLPSDRFSAERTGGSVSTLTIQRTQQEDSAVYLCASSRTQRTIGEQYFGPGTRLTVT.